These 25 T cell receptor beta chains were all obtained from the same sample, sequenced in a study of T-cell memory formation after mild COVID-19. One entry per CDR3 protein results from TCRdb running MiXCR on the 5' RACE reads. The sample lists around 340,000 distinct CDR3 sequences, around a sixth occurring once. Sequences were obtained from PBMCs or a T cell subset sorted from them (not recorded which). The source of these receptors is a young man who had mild COVID-19 (a few samples of this study predate the infection). Cell type and time point are not known.

In this sample, this clonotype turned up many times. The chain recombines TRBV5-1 with TRBJ2-3, with 8 bases that match TRBD1. This CDR3 has 14 residues. The V segment lost 3 bases and the J segment 4 bases; nucleotides outside the gene matches: 4. CDR1 SGHRS and CDR2 YFSETQ come from the germline V gene. The CDR3 bases are TGCGCCAGCAGCTCGACAGGGGATGCAGATACGCAGTATTTT. As protein: CASSSTGDADTQYF.

There are many counts of this clonotype. CDR3 nucleotide sequence: TGTGCCAGCAGCCCCGGGGGAGGGTGGTGGGACACTGAAGCTTTCTTT. Protein product: CASSPGGGWWDTEAFF. V is TRBV6-5 and J is TRBJ1-1, with D maybe TRBD1 (5 bases). V dropped 6 bases and J dropped 3 bases, with 20 bases sitting between them. CDR1 and CDR2 (germline): MNHEY, SVGAGI. The CDR3 length is 16 residues.

This clonotype was counted only a few times. V usage is TRBV20-1 and J usage is TRBJ2-5; D is undetermined. The CDR3 sequence is 15 residues long. The germline V gene encodes CDR1 DFQATT and CDR2 SNEGSKA (reference sequence). Trimming took off 6 bases at V and 5 bases at J, with 22 bases between the two ends. The CDR3 DNA follows: TGCAGTGCCACCAACCTCGCGGAACATTGGGAGACCCAGTACTTC. Translating gives CSATNLAEHWETQYF.

This clonotype came up a few times. V and J are TRBV5-1 and TRBJ2-4; weak D call: TRBD1 (5 bases). The CDR3 has 18 amino acids. Per the germline V gene, CDR1 is SGHRS and CDR2 is YFSETQ. V was shortened by 1 base and J by 3 bases, with 20 bases between the two germline ends. CDR3 coding DNA: TGCGCCAGCAGCTTGTCAGGGTTGGGCGCAATAGGCAAAAACATTCAGTACTTC. Amino acids: CASSLSGLGAIGKNIQYF.

Regarding this clonotype: The CDR3 carries no conserved terminal phenylalanine or tryptophan, so it likely arises from a read error. The rearrangement uses TRBV7-2 and TRBJ2-7; D uncertain. Deletions cut 3 bases from V and 3 bases from J, with 12 bases between. The CDR3 consists of 14 residues. The germline gives CDR1 SGHTA, CDR2 FQGNSA. The CDR3 DNA reads TGTGCCAGCAGCTTCCTAGGACCGGACTACGAGCAGTACTCC. This codes for CASSFLGPDYEQYS.

In this sample, this clonotype turned up once. This sequence joins TRBV12-3 or TRBV12-4 and TRBJ2-3, with D perhaps TRBD2 (5 bases). V lost 4 bases, J lost 6 bases, and 14 bases lay in between. This CDR3 spans 14 amino acids. The chain's CDR3 is CASSSRPLEDTQYF. The CDR3 DNA reads as TGTGCCAGCAGTTCGCGTCCACTAGAGGATACGCAGTATTTT.

J is TRBJ1-1 and V is TRBV7-2; weak D call: TRBD1 (5 bases). V was cut by 2 bases and J by 5 bases, with 12 bases left in between. CDR3 length: 14 amino acids. CDR1 and CDR2 (germline): SGHTA, FQGNSA. The CDR3 coding sequence is TGTGCCAGCAGCTTATATCAGGGAGGTACTGAAGCTTTCTTT. It yields the protein CASSLYQGGTEAFF.

V usage is TRBV29-1 and J usage is TRBJ2-1, with 7 bases that match TRBD1. The CDR3 runs 11 residues. Looked up from germline, CDR1 is SQVTM and CDR2 is ANQGSEA. J was trimmed by 5 bases and V by 6 bases; bases with no gene match: 1. The CDR3 region has the DNA TGCAGCGTGCAGGGGGACAATGAGCAGTTCTTC. Translated: CSVQGDNEQFF.

The chain has TRBV4-1 and TRBJ1-2; a weak D match, TRBD1 (5 bases). The CDR3 has 15 amino acids. The germline CDR1 and CDR2 sequences are MGHRA and YSYEKL. V gave up 0 bases and J gave up 0 bases, with 8 bases separating them. In nucleotides, the CDR3 is TGCGCCAGCAGCCAAGAAGGCAGGGCTAACTATGGCTACACCTTC. Translating it yields CASSQEGRANYGYTF.

The chain couples TRBV20-1 to TRBJ1-2; D possibly corresponds to TRBD1 (5 bases). The CDR3 has 12 amino acids. Germline V gene lookup returns CDR1 DFQATT and CDR2 SNEGSKA (reference sequence). Trimming removed 4 bases at V and 8 bases at J, with 14 bases between. In DNA, the CDR3 is TGCAGTGCTAAAACCGGGGCCCGGGGCTACACCTTC. Its translation: CSAKTGARGYTF.

Ten or more counts support this clonotype. V usage is TRBV25-1 and J usage is TRBJ1-1; no clear D gene. Germline CDR1 and CDR2: MGHDK and SYGVNS. V was trimmed by 7 bases and J by 1 base, leaving 4 bases between them. CDR3 length: 11 amino acids. DNA for the CDR3: TGTGCCAGCATCGGGAACACTGAAGCTTTCTTT. It specifies CASIGNTEAFF.

V usage is TRBV10-2 and J usage is TRBJ2-2, with D maybe TRBD1 (5 bases). The germline V gene has CDR1 WSHSY and CDR2 SAAADI. This CDR3 comprises 15 residues. Trimming took 3 bases from V and 9 from J, leaving 17 bases between them. CDR3 in DNA: TGCGCCAGCAGTGATATAAGGGGCCCAGGCCGGGAGCTGTTTTTT. Translating gives CASSDIRGPGRELFF.

This sequence joins TRBV2 and TRBJ2-5, with 8 bases that match TRBD1. The CDR3 length is 11 residues. The germline V gene has CDR1 SNHLY and CDR2 FYNNEI. J lost 6 bases, V lost 11 bases, and 5 bases had no gene match. The CDR3, as DNA: TGTGCCGCAACAGGGGGAAAGACCCAGTACTTC. This codes for CAATGGKTQYF.

The chain combines TRBV29-1 with TRBJ1-1; no firm D call. There are 11 residues in the CDR3. Trimming left V 7 bases short and J 5 bases short, with 11 bases between. The germline V gene has CDR1 SQVTM and CDR2 ANQGSEA. The CDR3 reads CSGTGPTEAFF. The DNA of the CDR3 is TGCAGCGGGACGGGCCCGACTGAAGCTTTCTTT.

This clonotype was observed at least ten times. The rearrangement links TRBV30 to TRBJ1-5, with D hard to call. CDR3 length: 13 residues. Germline loops: CDR1 GTSNPN, CDR2 SVGIG (reference sequence). Between the trimmed V and J ends, which lost 0 bases and 1 base, there was a span of 4 bases. The CDR3 reads CAWSVASNQPQHF. In DNA, the CDR3 is TGTGCCTGGAGTGTAGCCAGCAATCAGCCCCAGCATTTT.

The sample holds many counts of this clonotype. This rearrangement joins TRBV7-9 to TRBJ2-7; D is unclear. Trimming pared 3 bases from V and 5 bases from J, leaving 5 bases between. Germline assignment: CDR1 SEHNR and CDR2 FQNEAQ (reference sequence). CDR3 length: 11 residues. The CDR3 DNA follows: TGTGCCAGCAGCTTCTTGGACGAGCAGTACTTC. Protein sequence: CASSFLDEQYF.

This clonotype appeared many times. This chain uses TRBV7-2 with TRBJ2-3, with 8 bases fitting TRBD2. The junction had 6 bases not matched to a gene; V was cut back by 5 bases and J by 2 bases. CDR3 length equals 15 residues. Germline CDR1 SGHTA, CDR2 FQGNSA. CDR3 coding DNA: TGTGCCAGCAGCCCCCAGCGGGGGAACACAGATACGCAGTATTTT. Encoded protein: CASSPQRGNTDTQYF.

The chain has TRBV7-2 and TRBJ1-5; D gene unclear. The CDR3 covers 12 residues. Trimming removed 4 bases at V and 9 bases at J, with 10 bases between. Germline V CDR1 and CDR2: SGHTA, FQGNSA. The CDR3 protein is CASSSSQGPQHF. The DNA for the CDR3 is TGTGCCAGCAGCTCATCCCAAGGGCCCCAGCATTTT.

This clonotype was counted a few times. The chain carries TRBV3-1 and TRBJ2-5; D gene ambiguous. Germline CDR1 is LGHDT and CDR2 is YNNKEL (reference sequence). The CDR3 is 14 residues long. Trimming stripped 4 bases from V and 5 bases from J, with 14 bases between. CDR3 DNA sequence: TGTGCCAGCAGCCCGATGGTTGGGAAGGAGACCCAGTACTTC. This codes for CASSPMVGKETQYF.

This clonotype was counted a few times. The chain links TRBV6-1 to TRBJ2-3; no reliable D call. CDR3 length equals 13 residues. CDR1 is MNHNS, CDR2 SASEGT, per germline. V was cut by 1 base and J by 12 bases, with 14 bases left in between. CDR3 coding DNA: TGTGCCAGCAGTGAAGGTTTTGGCCTTCGTCAGTATTTT. This sequence encodes CASSEGFGLRQYF.

The chain combines TRBV28 with TRBJ2-7; 7 bases agree with TRBD2. Trimming at V came to 5 bases and at J to 4 bases, leaving 5 bases not matched to a gene. The germline V gene encodes CDR1 MDHEN and CDR2 SYDVKM. CDR3 length equals 13 residues. The CDR3 reads CASSAGGSYEQYF. CDR3 in DNA: TGTGCCAGCAGTGCCGGGGGGAGTTACGAGCAGTACTTC.

In this sample, this clonotype turned up a few times. This chain joins TRBV6-5 and TRBJ2-1, with 11 bases matching TRBD2. The V segment lost 6 bases and the J segment 6 bases; nucleotides outside the gene matches: 7. This CDR3 contains 15 residues. CDR1 and CDR2 from the germline V gene are MNHEY and SVGAGI. The CDR3 sequence is CASRLSGLAANEQFF. The DNA for the CDR3 is TGTGCCAGCAGATTATCGGGACTAGCGGCCAATGAGCAGTTCTTC.

The chain links TRBV18 to TRBJ2-5; D remains ambiguous. CDR1 and CDR2 from the germline V gene are KGHSH and LQKENI. The CDR3 totals 14 residues. The V gene lost 2 bases and the J gene lost 1 base, with 8 bases spanning the gap. The CDR3 reads CASSPGSAQETQYF. The CDR3 coding sequence is TGTGCCAGCTCACCAGGGTCAGCCCAAGAGACCCAGTACTTC.

The rearrangement links TRBV12-3 or TRBV12-4 to TRBJ2-7, with TRBD1 matching 12 bases. Trimming took 5 bases from V and 4 from J; bases not matched to a gene: 9. This CDR3 has 16 amino acids. CDR3 sequence (DNA): TGTGCCAGCAGTATACCCGGGACAGGGGGCAAATACGAGCAGTACTTC. Protein: CASSIPGTGGKYEQYF.

This clonotype was seen more than once but under ten times. This chain uses TRBV6-6 with TRBJ2-1, with D unclear. Germline CDR1 is MNHNY and CDR2 is SVGAGI (reference sequence). Between the trimmed V and J ends, which lost 0 bases and 4 bases, there was a span of 7 bases. The CDR3 contains 14 residues. As DNA, the CDR3 is TGTGCCAGCAGTTACTCGTGGGATTACAATGAGCAGTTCTTC. As protein: CASSYSWDYNEQFF.